This TCR beta chain derives from a study of somatic mutations in cytotoxic T cells in rheumatoid arthritis. Background on the study: Sorting by flow gave nearly 100% purity for some V beta antibody-stained T-cell populations, including V beta1+ cells sequenced for TCRB. Overall study findings and caveats: The study found CD8+ clonality increased with age in rheumatoid arthritis patients, not healthy controls. In about an eighth of the roughly 60 patients, the largest CD8+ clone exceeded 20% of CD8+ cells.

Libraries were prepared by immunoSEQ multiplex PCR; TCRdb keeps only in-frame clonotypes and omits some of them. Of approximately 5,500 clones listed, about 72% are singletons. With respect to this clone: What it binds is not known.

This receptor was obtained from an adult with rheumatoid arthritis. Sequencing was carried out using CD8+ T cells sorted from blood.

CDR3 nucleotides: TGTGCCAGCAGTGAATGGGGGACAGGGTCCTACAATGAGCAGTTCTTC. Translation gives CASSEWGTGSYNEQFF. The chain recombines TRBV25-1 with TRBJ2-1, with 9 bases fitting TRBD1. Germline V CDR1 and CDR2: MGHDK, SYGVNS. The length of the CDR3 is 16 residues. Trimming cost V 1 base and J 1 base; bases outside gene matches: 2.